The 22 T cell receptor beta chains reported below all come from one sample, sequenced in a study of blood T cell repertoires in COVID-19. Generated by immunoSEQ multiplex PCR, the TCRdb table keeps only in-frame clones and is missing some. The repertoire includes some 350,000 clones, 80% to 90% of them detected once, and about 4.7% sits in the top ten. The sample comprised PBMCs or T cells enriched from blood (not recorded which). The receptors were sampled from a man under 40 who had recovered from COVID-19.

This chain joins TRBV15 and TRBJ2-1, with 9 bases that match TRBD1. Losses at the gene ends were 1 base for V and 4 bases for J; bases not matched to a gene: 5. This CDR3 is 16 amino acids long. Germline loops: CDR1 LNHNV, CDR2 YYDKDF (reference sequence). CDR3 in DNA: TGTGCCACCAGCAGAGCGGGGGACAGGGCTTACAATGAGCAGTTCTTC. It specifies CATSRAGDRAYNEQFF.

The chain uses TRBV21-1 and TRBJ2-3; the D call in the table, TRBD2, was not verified against the DNA. TRBV21-1 is annotated as a pseudogene. CDR3 length: 17 residues. DNA for the CDR3: TGTGCCAGCAGCAAACCTACTAGCGGGGGGCACACAGATACGCAGTATTTT. This gives the protein CASSKPTSGGHTDTQYF.

The chain has TRBV24-1 and TRBJ1-5; 10 bases agree with TRBD1. CDR1 is KGHDR, CDR2 SFDVKD, per germline. The CDR3 has 15 amino acids. Germline trimming cut 5 bases from V and 6 bases from J; bases unmatched to any gene: 6. CDR3 sequence (DNA): TGTGCCACCAGTGGCGGGACAGGGGAGGGTCAGCCCCAGCATTTT. Its translation: CATSGGTGEGQPQHF.

The V gene is TRBV29-1, the J gene TRBJ2-6, with TRBD1 matching 7 bases. This CDR3 contains 13 residues. CDR1 is SQVTM, CDR2 ANQGSEA, per germline. The V segment lost 6 bases and the J segment 2 bases; nucleotides outside the gene matches: 1. CDR3 in amino acids: CSVQGAGANVLTF. Here the CDR3 DNA reads TGCAGCGTCCAGGGGGCTGGGGCCAACGTCCTGACTTTC.

The chain is built from TRBV5-1 and TRBJ2-1, with 10 positions matching TRBD2. Looked up from germline, CDR1 is SGHRS and CDR2 is YFSETQ. The CDR3 totals 15 residues. Trimming at V came to 4 bases and at J to 0 bases, leaving 1 base not matched to a gene. For the CDR3, the DNA is TGCGCCAGCAGCATAGCGGGGGGCTCCTACAATGAGCAGTTCTTC. Its translation is CASSIAGGSYNEQFF.

The chain employs TRBV10-2 and TRBJ1-1; 11 bases are shared with TRBD1. Trimming removed 6 bases from V and 4 bases from J; junction bases left unmatched: 4. From germline, CDR1 is WSHSY and CDR2 SAAADI. The CDR3 is 14 amino acids. This chain's CDR3 is CASSTGTGGTEAFF. CDR3 nucleotides: TGCGCCAGCAGCACCGGGACAGGGGGCACTGAAGCTTTCTTT.

The J gene is TRBJ1-4, the V gene TRBV1; TRBD1 is taken as the D call from the table, unchecked against the DNA. TRBV1 is a pseudogene. This CDR3 has 16 amino acids. The CDR3 DNA reads as TGCACCAGCAGCCAGGGCGAAGGGGCGCTGGGTGAAAAACTGTTTTTT. This translates into CTSSQGEGALGEKLFF.

The chain recombines TRBV28 with TRBJ2-1; 7 bases are a match to TRBD2. The CDR3 length is 17 residues. Germline CDR1 and CDR2: MDHEN and SYDVKM. V gave up 2 bases and J gave up 2 bases; unmatched junction bases: 9. The CDR3, as DNA: TGTGCCAGCAGTTTACCCCTCCTAGCGGAGACCTACAATGAGCAGTTCTTC. Translation: CASSLPLLAETYNEQFF.

The chain combines TRBV2 with TRBJ1-6; D not certain. V lost 4 bases and J lost 5, with 15 bases in between. Germline V CDR1 and CDR2: SNHLY, FYNNEI. The CDR3 contains 16 residues. Here the CDR3 DNA reads TGTGCCAGCAGTGCCGTCCGTGGGCAAAATAATTCACCCCTCCACTTT. It yields the protein CASSAVRGQNNSPLHF.

V usage is TRBV7-9 and J usage is TRBJ2-7; maybe TRBD1 (5 bases). In germline, CDR1 is SEHNR, CDR2 FQNEAQ (reference sequence). The CDR3 has 11 amino acids. Trimming stripped 6 bases from V and 3 bases from J, with 6 bases between. CDR3 protein: CASSDSYEQYF. Written as DNA, the CDR3 is TGTGCCAGCAGTGACAGCTACGAGCAGTACTTC.

This chain uses TRBV9 with TRBJ1-5; 7 bases align to TRBD1. With V trimmed by 7 bases and J by 3 bases, 7 bases remained unmatched. The CDR3 has 14 amino acids. Germline V lookup: CDR1 SGDLS, CDR2 YYNGEE. CDR3 bases: TGTGCCAGCGGTGCCAAGGGGGCCAATCAGCCCCAGCATTTT. This sequence encodes CASGAKGANQPQHF.

This rearrangement joins TRBV7-9 to TRBJ2-5; no reliable D call. The CDR3 is made up of 14 amino acids. In germline, CDR1 is SEHNR, CDR2 FQNEAQ (reference sequence). Trimming removed 2 bases from V and 1 base from J, with 8 bases in between. This chain's CDR3 is CASSLQNGQETQYF. The CDR3 DNA reads as TGTGCCAGCAGCTTACAAAACGGCCAAGAGACCCAGTACTTC.

The V call is TRBV28, the J call TRBJ2-4, with 7 bases matching TRBD1. The ends lost 4 bases at V and 7 bases at J; junction bases unmatched: 1. Germline V gene data show CDR1 as MDHEN and CDR2 as SYDVKM. The CDR3 extends over 12 amino acids. The CDR3 protein is CASSSDRNIQYF. The CDR3, as DNA: TGTGCCAGCAGTTCGGACAGGAACATTCAGTACTTC.

V gene TRBV6-5 combines with J gene TRBJ2-1; the D gene is possibly TRBD2 (7 bases). V dropped 8 bases and J dropped 7 bases, with 21 bases sitting between them. The germline V gene encodes CDR1 MNHEY and CDR2 SVGAGI. The CDR3 runs to 15 residues. CDR3 amino acids: CASGIAGEGDNEQFF. The CDR3 nucleotides are TGTGCCAGCGGAATAGCAGGGGAGGGGGATAATGAGCAGTTCTTC.

The chain employs TRBV6-6 and TRBJ2-7; 7 bases align to TRBD1. The CDR3 runs 15 residues. Trimming at V came to 6 bases and at J to 2 bases, leaving 10 bases not matched to a gene. Germline V CDR1 and CDR2: MNHNY, SVGAGI (reference sequence). As DNA, the CDR3 is TGTGCCAGCAGGGAAGGACGGACAGGAACCTACGAGCAGTACTTC. Translated: CASREGRTGTYEQYF.

The chain uses TRBV25-1 and TRBJ1-4; no clear D gene. The V end was cut by 4 bases, the J end by 7 bases, with 7 bases between. This CDR3 region has 12 residues. Germline V CDR1 and CDR2: MGHDK, SYGVNS. For the CDR3, the DNA is TGTGCCAGCAGTGGACTAGGTGAAAAACTGTTTTTT. It yields the protein CASSGLGEKLFF.

V and J are TRBV5-4 and TRBJ1-6, with TRBD1 matching over 9 bases. J gave up 7 bases and V 2 bases, and 4 bases lay outside the gene matches. CDR1 is SGHNT and CDR2 is YYREEE in the germline V gene (reference sequence). CDR3 size: 15 residues. CDR3 coding DNA: TGTGCCAGCAGCTTACCGGGACAGGGCAATTCACCCCTCCACTTT. It encodes CASSLPGQGNSPLHF.

The rearrangement uses TRBV2 and TRBJ1-2, with 7 bases fitting TRBD1. V lost 7 bases, J lost 4 bases, and 3 bases stayed unmatched. This CDR3 comprises 12 residues. CDR1 SNHLY and CDR2 FYNNEI come from the germline V gene. The CDR3, as DNA: TGTGCCAGCACCCGGGACAGCTATGGCTACACCTTC. As protein: CASTRDSYGYTF.

The chain combines TRBV19 with TRBJ1-3, with D perhaps TRBD1 (6 bases). CDR3 length: 17 residues. Trimming stripped 8 bases from V and 0 bases from J, with 20 bases between. From germline, CDR1 is LNHDA and CDR2 SQIVND (reference sequence). CDR3 residues: CASSVRGAPLSGNTIYF. CDR3 nucleotides: TGTGCCAGTTCTGTACGGGGGGCCCCCCTCTCTGGAAACACCATATATTTT.

This chain uses TRBV6-5 with TRBJ2-2, with D uncertain. The CDR3 has 15 residues. V lost 8 bases and J 2 bases, leaving 15 bases between the germline ends. CDR1 and CDR2 from the germline V gene are MNHEY and SVGAGI. The CDR3 DNA reads as TGTGCCAGCCGGTGGTCTCAGGCTAACACCGGGGAGCTGTTTTTT. This encodes CASRWSQANTGELFF.

This clone showed up just once. The chain is built from TRBV28 and TRBJ2-7; tentatively, D is TRBD2 (6 bases). CDR3 length: 11 residues. Germline CDR1 and CDR2: MDHEN and SYDVKM. CDR3 sequence (DNA): TGTGTCACTAGCATGTGGGACGAGCAGTACTTC. Translation gives CVTSMWDEQYF.

This clone was counted between two and nine times. The chain recombines TRBV5-8 with TRBJ1-2; 10 bases are a match to TRBD1. The germline V gene has CDR1 SGHTS and CDR2 YDEGEE. This CDR3 spans 14 amino acids. V lost 4 bases to trimming and J lost 4 bases; unmatched junction nucleotides: 4. CDR3 nucleotides: TGTGCCAGCAGCCCAGGGACAGGGGCCTATGGCTACACCTTC. It yields the protein CASSPGTGAYGYTF.